These T cell receptor beta chains were read from a single sample in a study of T-cell reconstitution after alpha-beta-depleted transplantation in children. Each CDR3 protein is one row after TCRdb ran MiXCR on the PCR reads. The sample consists of some 600,000 distinct CDR3 sequences, 10% to 15% of them appearing once. The source was PBMCs, mostly from graft donor cells, collected 360 days after TCRalphabeta/CD19-depleted stem cell transplant. The receptor set was obtained from a male patient between 10 and 17 years old who had a stem cell transplant for acute myeloid leukemia, so the T cells may come from the graft donor. Each CDR3 is given with its conserved first and last residue. A D gene is named only where the DNA matches it firmly. Some rows mark clone size as missing; the rest say once, few, many or name a class of expanded clone.

cdr3_nt: TGTGCCAGCAGCCCTAAGCAAGAGACCCAGTACTTC
cdr3_aa: CASSPKQETQYF
v_call: TRBV3-1
j_call: TRBJ2-5
clone_size: NA
d_call: NA

cdr3_nt: TGCAGCGTTCGCCCCCTAGCTTCGGAGCAGTTCTTC
cdr3_aa: CSVRPLASEQFF
v_call: TRBV29-1
j_call: TRBJ2-1
clone_size: many
d_call: NA

cdr3_nt: TGTGCCAGCAGCTTAGAGGGGGGACAGTTGCCCCTGGAGTACTTC
cdr3_aa: CASSLEGGQLPLEYF
v_call: TRBV7-9
j_call: TRBJ2-7
clone_size: NA
d_call: NA

cdr3_nt: TGCAGTGCTAGAGATAAGGGCGGGAGAGTCAATGAGCAGTTCTTC
cdr3_aa: CSARDKGGRVNEQFF
v_call: TRBV20-1
j_call: TRBJ2-1
clone_size: few
d_call: TRBD2

cdr3_nt: TGTGCCAGCAGCCTGATTGTCGAGACCCAGTACTTC
cdr3_aa: CASSLIVETQYF
v_call: TRBV5-6
j_call: TRBJ2-5
clone_size: NA
d_call: NA

cdr3_nt: TGTGCCAGTAGTATGGGGGGCGAAGCTTTCTTT
cdr3_aa: CASSMGGEAFF
v_call: TRBV19
j_call: TRBJ1-1
clone_size: once
d_call: NA

cdr3_nt: TGTGCCAGCAGCTTAGCGGTTCTAGCGGGGGGTCGCACAGATACGCAGTATTTT
cdr3_aa: CASSLAVLAGGRTDTQYF
v_call: TRBV7-2
j_call: TRBJ2-3
clone_size: few
d_call: TRBD2

cdr3_nt: TGTGCCAGCAGTTACGACCCGGAGACCCAGTACTTC
cdr3_aa: CASSYDPETQYF
v_call: TRBV6-2/TRBV6-3
j_call: TRBJ2-5
clone_size: few
d_call: NA

cdr3_nt: TGCAGTGCTACACGAAGACTAGCGGGGAGCACAGATACGCAGTATTTT
cdr3_aa: CSATRRLAGSTDTQYF
v_call: TRBV20-1
j_call: TRBJ2-3
clone_size: medium-sized
d_call: TRBD2

cdr3_nt: TGTGCCAGTAGTAGAGACAGGGGTAATGTCAATCAGCCCCAGCATTTT
cdr3_aa: CASSRDRGNVNQPQHF
v_call: TRBV19
j_call: TRBJ1-5
clone_size: NA
d_call: TRBD1

cdr3_nt: TGCAGCGTTGAAAGTACAGGAGTAAACGAGCAGTACTTC
cdr3_aa: CSVESTGVNEQYF
v_call: TRBV29-1
j_call: TRBJ2-7
clone_size: many
d_call: NA

cdr3_nt: TGTGCTAGCAGCTTAGCGATACACACAGATACGCAGTATTTT
cdr3_aa: CASSLAIHTDTQYF
v_call: TRBV7-7
j_call: TRBJ2-3
clone_size: few
d_call: NA

cdr3_nt: TGTGCCAGCTCACTAACCGGGACAGGTTTCGGCGGGGAGCTGTTTTTT
cdr3_aa: CASSLTGTGFGGELFF
v_call: TRBV18
j_call: TRBJ2-2
clone_size: once
d_call: TRBD1

cdr3_nt: TGCAGCGTTGGTGGACTAGCGGGGATCTACGAGCAGTACTTC
cdr3_aa: CSVGGLAGIYEQYF
v_call: TRBV29-1
j_call: TRBJ2-7
clone_size: few
d_call: TRBD2

cdr3_nt: TGTGCCAGCAGCCACTACGAGCAGTACTTC
cdr3_aa: CASSHYEQYF
v_call: TRBV11-2
j_call: TRBJ2-7
clone_size: many
d_call: NA

cdr3_nt: TGCAGCGTTGCTCCACTAGCGGGACCCATTCGGCTACACAATGAGCAGTTCTTC
cdr3_aa: CSVAPLAGPIRLHNEQFF
v_call: TRBV29-1
j_call: TRBJ2-1
clone_size: few
d_call: TRBD2

cdr3_nt: TGTGCCAGCAGCCCACAGGGATTTACTCTCTACGAGCAGTACTTC
cdr3_aa: CASSPQGFTLYEQYF
v_call: TRBV9
j_call: TRBJ2-7
clone_size: many
d_call: NA

cdr3_nt: TGTGCCAGCAGCTCTAGCGGGAGGGCCGCAGATACGCAGTATTTT
cdr3_aa: CASSSSGRAADTQYF
v_call: TRBV11-3
j_call: TRBJ2-3
clone_size: NA
d_call: TRBD2

cdr3_nt: TGCGCCAGCAGCTTAGGACAGGGGAGCCGTGATTGGGATGAGCAGTTCTTC
cdr3_aa: CASSLGQGSRDWDEQFF
v_call: TRBV5-1
j_call: TRBJ2-1
clone_size: NA
d_call: TRBD1

cdr3_nt: TGTGCCAGCACCCTGGCGGGCCCAGATACGCAGTATTTT
cdr3_aa: CASTLAGPDTQYF
v_call: TRBV5-5
j_call: TRBJ2-3
clone_size: NA
d_call: NA

cdr3_nt: TGTGCCATCCTAACCCTCCGGGACAAAGTAATCTACGAGCAGTACTTC
cdr3_aa: CAILTLRDKVIYEQYF
v_call: TRBV10-3
j_call: TRBJ2-7
clone_size: many
d_call: NA

cdr3_nt: TGTGCCAGCAGCCCCAAGGGCTTGGTCGGCGCCGAGCAGTACTTC
cdr3_aa: CASSPKGLVGAEQYF
v_call: TRBV3-1
j_call: TRBJ2-7
clone_size: NA
d_call: NA

cdr3_nt: TGTGCCAGCAGTGAATGTGGCCCCCCACGCGGGAGGGTCTACGAGCAGTACTTC
cdr3_aa: CASSECGPPRGRVYEQYF
v_call: TRBV25-1
j_call: TRBJ2-7
clone_size: few
d_call: TRBD2

cdr3_nt: TGTGCCAGCAGGACTAGCGGAATCTACGAGCAGTACTTC
cdr3_aa: CASRTSGIYEQYF
v_call: TRBV7-8
j_call: TRBJ2-7
clone_size: many
d_call: TRBD2

cdr3_nt: TGTGCCAGCAGTTACTTATCCCCGGCAGCTTACAATGAGCAGTTCTTC
cdr3_aa: CASSYLSPAAYNEQFF
v_call: TRBV6-2/TRBV6-3
j_call: TRBJ2-1
clone_size: few
d_call: NA

cdr3_nt: TGCGCCAGCAGTTTCGACAGGGTAGGTGACAATGAGCAGTTCTTC
cdr3_aa: CASSFDRVGDNEQFF
v_call: TRBV5-1
j_call: TRBJ2-1
clone_size: few
d_call: TRBD1

cdr3_nt: TGCAGCGTTGTAGCAGGGACTAGGGGTTCCACCGGGGAGCTGTTTTTT
cdr3_aa: CSVVAGTRGSTGELFF
v_call: TRBV29-1
j_call: TRBJ2-2
clone_size: few
d_call: TRBD2

cdr3_nt: TGCAGTGCTAGTGGCGGCGGCAACTCCTACAATGAGCAGTTCTTC
cdr3_aa: CSASGGGNSYNEQFF
v_call: TRBV20-1
j_call: TRBJ2-1
clone_size: NA
d_call: NA

cdr3_nt: TGCAGTGCTAGAGTGACTGAAGCTTTCTTT
cdr3_aa: CSARVTEAFF
v_call: TRBV20-1
j_call: TRBJ1-1
clone_size: many
d_call: NA

cdr3_nt: TGCGCCAGCAGCTTGGACAGCGGGGGGGGCTCCTACGAGCAGTACTTC
cdr3_aa: CASSLDSGGGSYEQYF
v_call: TRBV5-1
j_call: TRBJ2-7
clone_size: NA
d_call: TRBD2

cdr3_nt: TGCGCCAGCAGCCCCCGAGGGGGGCAGGGGGCTATTATCGGGGAGCTGTTTTTT
cdr3_aa: CASSPRGGQGAIIGELFF
v_call: TRBV4-3
j_call: TRBJ2-2
clone_size: few
d_call: TRBD1

cdr3_nt: TGTGCCAGCAGCCGCCGGGACTATCTTAACGAGCAGTACTTC
cdr3_aa: CASSRRDYLNEQYF
v_call: TRBV3-1
j_call: TRBJ2-7
clone_size: few
d_call: TRBD2

cdr3_nt: TGTGCCACAGGCCTGGGGGGTGTCGAGACCCAGTACTTC
cdr3_aa: CATGLGGVETQYF
v_call: TRBV24-1
j_call: TRBJ2-5
clone_size: few
d_call: NA

cdr3_nt: TGTGCCACCACCGCAGCGGGAGACGAGCAGTACTTC
cdr3_aa: CATTAAGDEQYF
v_call: TRBV15
j_call: TRBJ2-7
clone_size: NA
d_call: TRBD2

cdr3_nt: TGTGCCAGCAGCCCGGGACAGGGCTCCTACAATGAGCAGTTCTTC
cdr3_aa: CASSPGQGSYNEQFF
v_call: TRBV18
j_call: TRBJ2-1
clone_size: many
d_call: TRBD1

cdr3_nt: TGTGCCAGCAGTTACTCGTTTCAAGGGGGAAGGGAGCTGTTTTTT
cdr3_aa: CASSYSFQGGRELFF
v_call: TRBV6-2/TRBV6-3
j_call: TRBJ2-2
clone_size: few
d_call: NA

cdr3_nt: TGCAGTGCCGGAGATACCTTCCGGGCGGGCGGCAATCAGCCCCAGCATTTT
cdr3_aa: CSAGDTFRAGGNQPQHF
v_call: TRBV20-1
j_call: TRBJ1-5
clone_size: NA
d_call: NA

cdr3_nt: TGCAGCGTTGAGAGCAGATACACCGGGGAGCTGTTTTTT
cdr3_aa: CSVESRYTGELFF
v_call: TRBV29-1
j_call: TRBJ2-2
clone_size: few
d_call: NA

cdr3_nt: TGTGCCAGCAGCCCCGGGAAGGCGGGAGATACGCAGTATTTT
cdr3_aa: CASSPGKAGDTQYF
v_call: TRBV7-9
j_call: TRBJ2-3
clone_size: NA
d_call: NA

cdr3_nt: TGTGCCAGCAGCTTACTAGGACAGGCGGATAATTCACCCCTCCACTTT
cdr3_aa: CASSLLGQADNSPLHF
v_call: TRBV7-9
j_call: TRBJ1-6
clone_size: few
d_call: TRBD1

cdr3_nt: TGTGCCACCAGTGATCCCGGGTTACCCCATGGGGATGAGCAGTTCTTC
cdr3_aa: CATSDPGLPHGDEQFF
v_call: TRBV24-1
j_call: TRBJ2-1
clone_size: few
d_call: NA

cdr3_nt: TGCAGCGTTGCCCTAGCGGGAGGCGTGAGCTCCTACGAGCAGTACTTC
cdr3_aa: CSVALAGGVSSYEQYF
v_call: TRBV29-1
j_call: TRBJ2-7
clone_size: few
d_call: TRBD2

cdr3_nt: TGTGCCAGCAGCTTCGGACTAGCGGGCTTTGCTGGGGAGCTGTTTTTT
cdr3_aa: CASSFGLAGFAGELFF
v_call: TRBV7-6
j_call: TRBJ2-2
clone_size: many
d_call: TRBD2

cdr3_nt: TGTGCCAGCAGCTTACAACCGGGACTACCGACTCAGTTCTTC
cdr3_aa: CASSLQPGLPTQFF
v_call: TRBV7-3
j_call: TRBJ2-1
clone_size: NA
d_call: TRBD2

cdr3_nt: TGCGCCAGCAGCCTGGACAGGGCGAACACTGAAGCTTTCTTT
cdr3_aa: CASSLDRANTEAFF
v_call: TRBV5-1
j_call: TRBJ1-1
clone_size: few
d_call: TRBD1

cdr3_nt: TGCAGCGCCCGAGCCCGGGACAGAATAATCGGGGAGCTGTTTTTT
cdr3_aa: CSARARDRIIGELFF
v_call: TRBV29-1
j_call: TRBJ2-2
clone_size: NA
d_call: TRBD1

cdr3_nt: TGTGCCACCCCGAACGGGGGGGCCTCCTACGAGCAGTACTTC
cdr3_aa: CATPNGGASYEQYF
v_call: TRBV12-3/TRBV12-4
j_call: TRBJ2-7
clone_size: NA
d_call: TRBD2